The 27 T cell receptor beta chains below come from one sample, sequenced in a study of STAT5B mutations in CD4+ large granular lymphocyte leukemia. This table comes from immunoSEQ multiplex PCR, and its TCRdb copy is limited to in-frame clones, with some not included. The profile shows over 25,000 clones, about 71% of them singletons. The sequenced material came from CD4+ T cells from blood buffy coats. The receptors come from a human donor in good health.

The CDR3: CAWSVSGSGQPQHF. The CDR3 DNA reads as TGTGCCTGGAGTGTATCCGGGTCGGGTCAGCCCCAGCATTTT. The chain carries TRBV30 and TRBJ1-5; no reliable D call. The CDR3 totals 14 residues. The germline gives CDR1 GTSNPN, CDR2 SVGIG (reference sequence). V was clipped by 0 bases and J by 6 bases, with 12 bases between them.

This chain's CDR3 is CAISESANDNSPLHF. The CDR3 nucleotides read TGTGCCATCAGTGAGTCAGCCAACGATAATTCACCCCTCCACTTT. This sequence joins TRBV10-3 and TRBJ1-6; no reliable D call. The CDR3 covers 15 residues. The V gene lost 0 bases and the J gene lost 5 bases, with 8 bases spanning the gap. Germline V gene sequence: CDR1 ENHRY, CDR2 SYGVKD.

The table lists this clone with a count of one. The chain recombines TRBV30 with TRBJ1-2, with D possibly TRBD1 on 5 matching bases. V lost 2 bases to trimming and J lost 1 base, with 11 bases between them. CDR1 is GTSNPN and CDR2 is SVGIG in the germline V gene (reference sequence). The CDR3 length is 14 residues. CDR3 loop: CAWSPGTDNYGYTF. DNA for the CDR3: TGTGCCTGGAGTCCCGGGACCGATAACTATGGCTACACCTTC.

The rearrangement links TRBV5-6 to TRBJ1-1; D call uncertain. Germline-derived CDR1 and CDR2 are SGHDT and YYEEEE. The CDR3 length is 12 residues. V was shortened by 2 bases and J by 5 bases, with 7 bases between the two germline ends. Here the CDR3 DNA reads TGTGCCAGCAGCTTATTGGGAACTGAAGCTTTCTTT. Residues: CASSLLGTEAFF.

V usage is TRBV5-5 and J usage is TRBJ2-1; 10 nucleotides agree with TRBD2. The germline V gene encodes CDR1 SGHKS and CDR2 YYEKEE (reference sequence). The trim removed 2 bases at V and 9 bases at J, leaving 8 bases unmatched. The CDR3 is made up of 15 amino acids. The CDR3 DNA is TGTGCCAGCAGCTTCCAAGCGGGGGGGCAGGGTGAGCAGTTCTTC. Protein sequence: CASSFQAGGQGEQFF. Complete variable domain (other parts from reference TRBV5-5 and TRBJ2-1): DAGVTQSPTHLIKTRGQQVTLRCSPISGHKSVSWYQQVLGQGPQFIFQYYEKEERGRGNFPDRFSARQFPNYSSELNVNALLLGDSALYLCASSFQAGGQGEQFFGPGTRLTVL.

V is TRBV29-1 and J is TRBJ1-2; D may be TRBD1 (5 bases). With 7 bases removed from V and 5 bases from J, the gap between germline ends came to 11 bases. CDR3 length equals 11 residues. Germline CDR1 SQVTM, CDR2 ANQGSEA. The CDR3 sequence: CSDQGRYGYTF. CDR3 sequence (DNA): TGCAGCGATCAGGGCCGATATGGCTACACCTTC.

This rearrangement joins TRBV4-3 to TRBJ1-2, with 11 bases matching TRBD1. Per germline, CDR1 LGHNA and CDR2 YSLEER. The CDR3 consists of 16 residues. The ends lost 0 bases at V and 4 bases at J; junction bases unmatched: 4. The CDR3 loop reads CASSQERTGGIYGYTF. CDR3 nucleotide sequence: TGCGCCAGCAGCCAAGAAAGGACAGGGGGCATCTATGGCTACACCTTC.

The chain's CDR3 is CSVGISDTQYF. In nucleotides, the CDR3 is TGCAGCGTTGGGATAAGCGATACGCAGTATTTT. The chain couples TRBV29-1 to TRBJ2-3; D uncertain. The germline CDR1 and CDR2 sequences are SQVTM and ANQGSEA. The CDR3 has 11 amino acids. V lost 4 bases and J 6 bases, leaving 8 bases between the germline ends.

This chain joins TRBV20-1 and TRBJ1-2; D is perhaps TRBD1 (5 bases). Germline values: CDR1 DFQATT, CDR2 SNEGSKA (reference sequence). This CDR3 region has 10 residues. CDR3 sequence (DNA): TGCAGCGCTCGCGGGGGGACGAACACCTTC. It is translated as CSARGGTNTF.

The gene calls are TRBV7-2 and TRBJ1-2; TRBD1 might be the D (6 bases). The V gene lost 4 bases and the J gene lost 0 bases, with 9 bases spanning the gap. The CDR3 has 14 residues. CDR1 is SGHTA and CDR2 is FQGNSA in the germline V gene. The CDR3 is CASSSPGANYGYTF. CDR3 DNA sequence: TGTGCCAGCAGCTCGCCAGGGGCTAACTATGGCTACACCTTC.

The chain is built from TRBV7-6 and TRBJ1-6; 10 bases match TRBD1. This CDR3 is built from 15 residues. V was pared by 4 bases and J by 8 bases, with 5 bases of the junction left unmatched. Germline V gene lookup returns CDR1 SGHVS and CDR2 FNYEAQ. CDR3: CASSSRDRGDSPLHF. The CDR3 DNA follows: TGTGCCAGCAGCTCCCGGGACAGGGGAGATTCACCCCTCCACTTT.

This clone was picked up a small number of times. CDR3 in DNA: TGTGCCAGTAGTCGCACCAGGGTAGGCGAGCAGTACTTC. It is translated as CASSRTRVGEQYF. The chain combines TRBV19 with TRBJ2-7; TRBD1 is a possible D gene (5 bases). Germline CDR1 LNHDA, CDR2 SQIVND (reference sequence). This CDR3 comprises 13 residues. Trimming shortened V by 5 bases and J by 6 bases, and 14 bases separated the two germline ends.

In its sample, this clone was seen a few times. The chain recombines TRBV6-1 with TRBJ1-5; D remains unclear. V was trimmed by 3 bases and J by 4 bases, leaving 7 bases between them. CDR3 length: 13 amino acids. Germline V gene lookup returns CDR1 MNHNS and CDR2 SASEGT. The CDR3 DNA reads as TGTGCCAGCAGTGATTTTCGGAATCAGCCCCAGCATTTT. This translates into CASSDFRNQPQHF.

The chain's CDR3 is CASSPLSYMNTEAFF. The CDR3 DNA reads TGTGCCAGCAGCCCCCTCAGCTATATGAACACTGAAGCTTTCTTT. This chain joins TRBV5-5 and TRBJ1-1; D gene unclear. Trimming removed 4 bases at V and 0 bases at J, with 13 bases between. This CDR3 comprises 15 residues. Germline V lookup: CDR1 SGHKS, CDR2 YYEKEE (reference sequence).

V and J are TRBV7-8 and TRBJ1-1; a possible D gene is TRBD1 (6 bases). Germline CDR1 SGHVS, CDR2 FQNEAQ. The V gene lost 1 base and the J gene lost 4 bases, with 10 bases spanning the gap. This CDR3 is built from 14 residues. CDR3 region: CASSLGGRSTEAFF. DNA for the CDR3: TGTGCCAGCAGCTTAGGGGGGCGCAGCACTGAAGCTTTCTTT.

J is TRBJ1-1 and V is TRBV2; TRBD1 is a possible D gene (5 bases). This CDR3 spans 15 amino acids. Germline V CDR1 and CDR2: SNHLY, FYNNEI. V was pared by 5 bases and J by 2 bases, with 15 bases between. The CDR3 bases are TGTGCCAGCAGTAGATCGGGGCAGGGAAACACTGAAGCTTTCTTT. Translated, it gives CASSRSGQGNTEAFF.

This chain uses TRBV14 with TRBJ1-6; D gene unclear. The V and J ends lost 4 bases and 6 bases respectively, with 13 bases between them. This CDR3 has 15 residues. Germline V gives CDR1 SGHDN, CDR2 FVKESK. This CDR3 reads CASSLGVWGNSPLHF. DNA for the CDR3: TGTGCCAGCAGCCTAGGTGTTTGGGGTAATTCACCCCTCCACTTT.

This clone was seen only a few times. The chain links TRBV7-2 to TRBJ2-7; TRBD1 matches at 8 bases. From germline, CDR1 is SGHTA and CDR2 FQGNSA. The CDR3 totals 14 residues. Germline trimming cut 2 bases from V and 7 bases from J; bases unmatched to any gene: 7. The CDR3 loop reads CASSLSQGAREQYF. CDR3 nucleotide sequence: TGTGCCAGCAGCTTAAGTCAGGGGGCCAGAGAGCAGTACTTC.

This clone appeared once. The chain carries TRBV7-2 and TRBJ2-6, with 8 bases fitting TRBD2. Germline CDR1 reads SGHTA; CDR2 reads FQGNSA. The CDR3 runs 18 residues. V trimming: 10 bases; J trimming: 0 bases; junction bases outside the gene matches: 14. CDR3 nucleotides: TGTGCCACCAACGTCCGGGGGGGCCCTCCCTCTGGGGCCAACGTCCTGACTTTC. Its translation: CATNVRGGPPSGANVLTF.

J is TRBJ2-7 and V is TRBV6-9; 7 bases are shared with TRBD1. Germline CDR1 reads MNHGY; CDR2 reads SVAAGI. CDR3 length: 14 residues. Trimming took 7 bases from V and 0 from J; bases not matched to a gene: 6. The CDR3 loop is CASTQGVHSYEQYF. Written as DNA, the CDR3 is TGTGCCAGCACCCAGGGGGTGCACTCCTACGAGCAGTACTTC.

The chain employs TRBV15 and TRBJ2-1, with a tentative D call TRBD2 (5 bases). The germline V gene encodes CDR1 LNHNV and CDR2 YYDKDF (reference sequence). The CDR3 is 14 amino acids. Trimming removed 0 bases at V and 9 bases at J, with 12 bases between. The CDR3 DNA reads as TGTGCCACCAGCAGAGATACGCGGGCCAGTGAGCAGTTCTTC. Translated, it gives CATSRDTRASEQFF.

This chain uses TRBV9 with TRBJ2-5; no reliable D call. The germline V and J ends were trimmed by 3 bases and 2 bases, with 11 bases remaining between them. In germline, CDR1 is SGDLS, CDR2 YYNGEE. This CDR3 has 14 residues. In DNA form, the CDR3 reads TGTGCCAGCAGCGATGGACGGTTTCAAGAGACCCAGTACTTC. Amino acids: CASSDGRFQETQYF.

This clone was observed a few times. V gene TRBV6-5 combines with J gene TRBJ1-2; 7 bases map to TRBD1. The CDR3 extends over 14 amino acids. Germline CDR1 is MNHEY and CDR2 is SVGAGI. V dropped 6 bases and J dropped 2; count of bases not matched to a gene: 6. In nucleotides, the CDR3 is TGTGCCAGCAGCCGGGACAGCCGGAACTATGGCTACACCTTC. It is translated as CASSRDSRNYGYTF.

This clone has only a few counts. The chain has TRBV14 and TRBJ2-2, with unresolved D. The CDR3 is 15 amino acids. The germline gives CDR1 SGHDN, CDR2 FVKESK. The V gene lost 3 bases and the J gene lost 1 base, with 9 bases spanning the gap. CDR3 bases: TGTGCCAGCAGCCACGGACCAGGGAACACCGGGGAGCTGTTTTTT. It encodes CASSHGPGNTGELFF. The variable domain in full, completed from reference TRBV14 and TRBJ2-2, reads EAGVTQFPSHSVIEKGQTVTLRCDPISGHDNLYWYRRVMGKEIKFLLHFVKESKQDESGMPNNRFLAERTGGTYSTLKVQPAELEDSGVYFCASSHGPGNTGELFFGEGSRLTVL.

This chain uses TRBV6-6 with TRBJ1-5; 9 positions match TRBD1. CDR3 length: 15 amino acids. Trimming at V came to 5 bases and at J to 7 bases, leaving 9 bases not matched to a gene. Germline V gene lookup returns CDR1 MNHNY and CDR2 SVGAGI (reference sequence). In nucleotides, the CDR3 is TGTGCCAGCAGTCAAGAGACAGGGGGACTACAGCCCCAGCATTTT. This gives the protein CASSQETGGLQPQHF.

This sequence joins TRBV18 and TRBJ2-7; either TRBD1 or TRBD2 may supply D (5 bases each). The CDR3 sequence is 14 residues long. V lost 1 base to trimming and J lost 3 bases, with 10 bases between them. Per the germline V gene, CDR1 is KGHSH and CDR2 is LQKENI. CDR3 residues: CASSPRSGRYEQYF. The CDR3 region has the DNA TGTGCCAGCTCACCACGGTCGGGGCGCTACGAGCAGTACTTC.

V is TRBV5-1 and J is TRBJ2-1, with a weak D call TRBD1 (5 bases). The CDR3 contains 14 residues. V lost 6 bases to trimming and J lost 0 bases, with 10 bases between them. Germline V gene sequence: CDR1 SGHRS, CDR2 YFSETQ. In DNA, the CDR3 is TGCGCCAGCAATGTAGGGGTCTCCTACAATGAGCAGTTCTTC. Its translation: CASNVGVSYNEQFF.